A selection of T cell receptor beta chains follows, all from one sample in a study of T cell responses to AZD1222 COVID-19 vaccine. This table comes from immunoSEQ multiplex PCR, and its TCRdb copy is limited to in-frame clones, with some not included. The sample carries about 110,000 clones, roughly 90% recorded once. The specimen was peripheral blood, collected on day 0 of AZD1222 vaccination. The receptors stem from an adult in good health. CDR3s include the opening cysteine and the closing phenylalanine or tryptophan. The D gene is left open where the match is weak. Rows give clone size only sometimes, using once, few, many, or a class for an expanded clone.

TRBJ2-7	-	14	once	TRBV6-5	TGTGCCAGCAACGGACAGGACTACCCTTGGGGGCAGTACTTC	CASNGQDYPWGQYF
TRBJ2-7	-	17	-	TRBV19	TGTGCCAGTAGTATAGACCCTACATCGGTAAATTCCTACGAGCAGTACTTC	CASSIDPTSVNSYEQYF
TRBJ2-2	-	14	-	TRBV10-2	TGCGCCAGCACTGAAGGGCCACGCACCGGGGAGCTGTTTTTT	CASTEGPRTGELFF
TRBJ2-3	-	14	-	TRBV29-1	TGCAGCGTTGCCACCGGATTAGCCACAGATACGCAGTATTTT	CSVATGLATDTQYF
TRBJ1-1	TRBD1	14	-	TRBV28	TGTGCCAGCAGACCGGGGACAGAGAACACTGAAGCTTTCTTT	CASRPGTENTEAFF
TRBJ2-3	TRBD2	14	-	TRBV25-1	TGTGCCAGCAGCCAGCGGGGGGGCACAGATACGCAGTATTTT	CASSQRGGTDTQYF
TRBJ1-1	-	13	-	TRBV5-6	TGTGCCAGCAGGCCGACTGGGAACACTGAAGCTTTCTTT	CASRPTGNTEAFF
TRBJ1-4	-	15	-	TRBV4-1	TGCGCCAGCAGCCTTTTAGGGGGTTATAATGAAAAACTGTTTTTT	CASSLLGGYNEKLFF
TRBJ2-7	TRBD1	15	-	TRBV11-3	TGTGCCAGCAGCGGCACAGGGGGGAGCTCCTACGAGCAGTACTTC	CASSGTGGSSYEQYF
TRBJ2-5	TRBD1	17	-	TRBV19	TGTGCCAGTAGTATTCTTGAGGACAGGGAAAACCAAGAGACCCAGTACTTC	CASSILEDRENQETQYF
TRBJ1-2	-	14	-	TRBV6-5	TGTGCCAGCAGTACCGGGACAATTAACTATGGCTACACCTTC	CASSTGTINYGYTF
TRBJ2-7	-	15	-	TRBV29-1	TGCAGCGTTGTAGGAGGGGCCTCGAGCTCCTACGAGCAGTACTTC	CSVVGGASSSYEQYF
TRBJ2-5	-	12	-	TRBV7-9	TGTGCCAGCAGCTTAGCCCAAGAGACCCAGTACTTC	CASSLAQETQYF
TRBJ1-5	-	13	once	TRBV14	TGTGCCAGCAGCCGGGGGGGCAATCAGCCCCAGCATTTT	CASSRGGNQPQHF
TRBJ1-1	-	18	-	TRBV28	TGTGCCAGCAGTTTGTTTGTGAGGGTGGGGGGTTTCGACACTGAAGCTTTCTTT	CASSLFVRVGGFDTEAFF
TRBJ1-4	-	16	-	TRBV30	TGTGCCTGGAGTCGGGGGTCTGGGGCGCTTAATGAAAAACTGTTTTTT	CAWSRGSGALNEKLFF
TRBJ1-2	TRBD1	12	-	TRBV11-1	TGTGCCAGCGTCGACAGGGCTGGTGGCTACACCTTC	CASVDRAGGYTF
TRBJ1-6	TRBD1	15	-	TRBV15	TGTGCCACCAGCAGACGGGACAGCTATAATTCACCCCTCCACTTT	CATSRRDSYNSPLHF
TRBJ1-1	-	12	-	TRBV12-3/TRBV12-4	TGTGCCAGCCGGGACGCCTACACTGAAGCTTTCTTT	CASRDAYTEAFF
TRBJ2-1	-	13	-	TRBV7-9	TGTGCCAGCCCGGGGGCGGACCCTAATGAGCAGTTCTTC	CASPGADPNEQFF
TRBJ1-2	-	11	-	TRBV5-1	TGCGCCAGCAGCCAGGGGCGAGGCTACACCTTC	CASSQGRGYTF
TRBJ1-2	-	15	-	TRBV3-1/TRBV3-2	TGTGCCAGCAGCCACCCGAGCTCCTCTAACTATGGCTACACCTTC	CASSHPSSSNYGYTF
TRBJ2-1	TRBD1	15	-	TRBV15	TGTGCCACCAGCAGAGGGACAGGCACGGACAATGAGCAGTTCTTC	CATSRGTGTDNEQFF
TRBJ2-1	-	16	-	TRBV5-4	TGTGCCAGCAGCCGCCGGGAAGCGGTGTCCTACAATGAGCAGTTCTTC	CASSRREAVSYNEQFF
TRBJ2-7	-	15	-	TRBV2	TGTGCCAGCAGTGAAGGTTCTCAGAAACTTTACGAGCAGTACTTC	CASSEGSQKLYEQYF
TRBJ2-1	-	17	-	TRBV23-1	TGCGCCAGCAGTCAAATGGCGGACGACGGACCATACAATGAGCAGTTCTTC	CASSQMADDGPYNEQFF
TRBJ2-7	-	14	-	TRBV19	TGTGCCAGTAGTCCAGGACAGCCTCCCCACGAGCAGTACTTC	CASSPGQPPHEQYF
TRBJ1-5	-	12	once	TRBV6-5	TGTGCCAGCAGGGACCTGGAAGTGCCCCAGCATTTT	CASRDLEVPQHF
TRBJ2-7	-	14	-	TRBV19	TGTGCCAGTAGCAGGGGTGCCGACTCCTACGAGCAGTACTTC	CASSRGADSYEQYF
TRBJ2-7	-	12	-	TRBV29-1	TGCAGCGTTGAACTGGGCACCTACGAGCAGTACTTC	CSVELGTYEQYF
TRBJ1-5	-	14	once	TRBV9	TGTGCCAGCAGCGTCACGGGGGCTTATCAGCCCCAGCATTTT	CASSVTGAYQPQHF
TRBJ1-1	TRBD1	15	-	TRBV7-9	TGTGCCAGCAGCGGGGGACAGGGTCCGTACACTGAAGCTTTCTTT	CASSGGQGPYTEAFF
TRBJ1-1	-	17	-	TRBV4-2	TGTGCCAGCAGCCAAGATCGTGGTAGCGGGGGAGTCACTGAAGCTTTCTTT	CASSQDRGSGGVTEAFF
TRBJ2-3	-	16	-	TRBV9	TGTGCCAGCAGCGTAGCGTGGGGGGCTTGGACAGATACGCAGTATTTT	CASSVAWGAWTDTQYF
TRBJ2-7	-	14	-	TRBV20-1	TGCAGTGCTAGTCACACCGACAATTCCTACGAGCAGTACTTC	CSASHTDNSYEQYF